This T cell receptor beta chain comes out of a study of CD8+ T cells in alopecia areata. The overall study: Tofacitinib was given for 6 to 18 months, then stopped for 6 months.

As the sequencing template, cDNA was produced by extracting RNA and reverse transcribing it. Assay: immunoSEQ multiplex PCR; the TCRdb copy retains only in-frame clones and omits some. Of about 200,000 clones in the sample, more than 30% are singletons; the top ten hold roughly 0.5%. This clone was observed a handful of times. Its antigen is currently unknown. The treatment was: oral pan-JAK inhibitor, 5-10 mg twice daily. Collection of lesional scalp punch biopsies and peripheral blood was performed in alopecia areata patients. The study, taken as a whole, reports: Both scalp clonality and the expanded CD8+ clones among the top 100 showed a significant decrease with tofacitinib. Higher clonality was seen in lesional scalp than in normal scalp, especially in alopecia totalis/universalis.

CDR1 and CDR2 from the germline V gene are LNHDA and SQIVND (reference sequence). This CDR3 region has 15 residues. V dropped 2 bases and J dropped 7; count of bases not matched to a gene: 2. The V call is TRBV19, the J call TRBJ2-1; 13 nucleotides match TRBD2. This clonotype was obtained from a human donor with alopecia areata. Material: CD4+ T cells sorted from blood, obtained around week 34, from a patient treated with tofacitinib. The CDR3 loop is CASSIRTSGSNEQFF. CDR3 in DNA: TGTGCCAGTAGTATAAGGACTAGCGGGAGTAATGAGCAGTTCTTC.